Below, 11 T cell receptor beta chains from the same sample are listed, as sequenced in a study of cytomegalovirus exposure and HLA in healthy donors. The PCR used 60 Vbeta and 13 Jbeta primers. The protocol was immunoSEQ multiplex PCR, while the TCRdb copy is restricted to in-frame clones and leaves out a portion. The sample has around 200,000 clones; about 83% are singletons. Specimen: PBMCs. The receptors were gathered from a woman between 45 and 65 years old in good health and CMV-seropositive.

The chain combines TRBV7-6 with TRBJ2-6; 9 nucleotides line up with TRBD1. The germline gives CDR1 SGHVS, CDR2 FNYEAQ. The CDR3 contains 19 residues. The trim removed 2 bases at V and 2 bases at J, leaving 10 bases unmatched. The CDR3 region is CASSLTIRDRATGANVLTF. CDR3 coding DNA: TGTGCCAGCAGCTTAACGATCCGGGACAGGGCGACTGGGGCCAACGTCCTGACTTTC. Looking up the rest from reference TRBV7-6 and TRBJ2-6 gives the full variable domain: GAGVSQSPRYKVTKRGQDVALRCDPISGHVSLYWYRQALGQGPEFLTYFNYEAQQDKSGLPNDRFSAERPEGSISTLTIQRTEQRDSAMYRCASSLTIRDRATGANVLTFGAGSRLTVL.

This clone appeared a few times. The chain recombines TRBV6-5 with TRBJ2-7, with a weak D call TRBD1 (6 bases). Trimming took off 0 bases at V and 0 bases at J, with 6 bases between the two ends. Germline assignment: CDR1 MNHEY and CDR2 SVGAGI. The CDR3 has 14 residues. The chain's CDR3 is CASSYSDSSYEQYF. In DNA, the CDR3 is TGTGCCAGCAGTTACTCGGACAGCTCCTACGAGCAGTACTTC.

V is TRBV27 and J is TRBJ2-5; 10 bases map to TRBD2. J was trimmed by 2 bases and V by 6 bases; bases with no gene match: 6. The CDR3 covers 15 residues. Germline V lookup: CDR1 MNHEY, CDR2 SMNVEV (reference sequence). CDR3 sequence reads: CASSPSGGNQETQYF. The DNA of the CDR3 is TGTGCCAGCAGCCCTAGCGGGGGAAATCAAGAGACCCAGTACTTC.

The genes are TRBV6-4 and TRBJ2-3, with D unresolved. CDR3 length: 14 amino acids. The V gene's germline CDR1 is MRHNA and CDR2 SNTAGT. Deletions cut 2 bases from V and 2 bases from J, with 8 bases between. The CDR3 protein is CASSDGGDTDTQYF. CDR3 coding DNA: TGTGCCAGCAGTGACGGCGGTGACACAGATACGCAGTATTTT.

The chain couples TRBV30 to TRBJ1-1, with D maybe TRBD1 (6 bases). Germline values: CDR1 GTSNPN, CDR2 SVGIG (reference sequence). The V and J ends lost 1 base and 2 bases respectively, with 14 bases between them. The CDR3 loop spans 15 amino acids. The CDR3 nucleotides are TGTGCCTGGAGTGCCTTGGGGGGGCCTAACACTGAAGCTTTCTTT. It yields the protein CAWSALGGPNTEAFF.

The V gene is TRBV19, the J gene TRBJ1-2; D gene unclear. Looked up from germline, CDR1 is LNHDA and CDR2 is SQIVND (reference sequence). CDR3 length equals 14 residues. Trimming left V 4 bases short and J 3 bases short, with 12 bases between. CDR3: CASSTFDGDYGYTF. In DNA, the CDR3 is TGTGCCAGTAGTACCTTCGACGGAGACTATGGCTACACCTTC.

The chain joins TRBV11-1 to TRBJ2-7, with 9 bases that match TRBD1. Trimming took 5 bases from V and 5 from J; bases not matched to a gene: 10. The CDR3 is 15 residues long. The germline gives CDR1 SGHAT, CDR2 FQDESV (reference sequence). In DNA form, the CDR3 reads TGTGCCAGCAGCGGCCTTACAGGGGGCATCGACGAGCAGTACTTC. This encodes CASSGLTGGIDEQYF.

The V and J genes are TRBV6-6 and TRBJ2-7; D perhaps matches TRBD2 (5 bases). The CDR3 sequence is 14 residues long. Trimming stripped 0 bases from V and 1 base from J, with 7 bases between. Per germline, CDR1 MNHNY and CDR2 SVGAGI (reference sequence). This CDR3 is CASSYSEGSYEQYF. The CDR3 DNA sequence: TGTGCCAGCAGTTACTCAGAGGGATCCTACGAGCAGTACTTC.

Concerning this clone: Within the sample, other DNA sequences also encode this same CDR3. The chain links TRBV30 to TRBJ1-2; 7 bases align to TRBD1. The germline CDR1 and CDR2 sequences are GTSNPN and SVGIG (reference sequence). Losses at the gene ends were 3 bases for V and 0 bases for J; bases not matched to a gene: 10. The CDR3 has 16 amino acids. The DNA for the CDR3 is TGTGCCTGGAGCTCCTGGGACAGTCTGTCTAACTATGGCTACACCTTC. Its translation is CAWSSWDSLSNYGYTF.

The genes are TRBV6-1 and TRBJ1-1; D gene ambiguous. CDR3 length equals 14 residues. Germline CDR1 and CDR2: MNHNS and SASEGT. Trimming removed 3 bases at V and 3 bases at J, with 11 bases between. This chain's CDR3 is CASSDPTLYTEAFF. CDR3 coding DNA: TGTGCCAGCAGTGACCCTACCCTCTACACTGAAGCTTTCTTT.

This chain links TRBV11-2 with TRBJ1-1; a possible D gene is TRBD1 (6 bases). V dropped 5 bases and J dropped 4 bases, with 14 bases sitting between them. This CDR3 has 14 residues. The germline CDR1 and CDR2 sequences are SGHAT and FQNNGV. CDR3 sequence reads: CASSTGSGGTEAFF. CDR3 coding DNA: TGTGCCAGCAGCACAGGGTCTGGGGGCACTGAAGCTTTCTTT.